This T cell receptor beta chain was retrieved from a study of blood T cell repertoires in COVID-19. Study summary: Donors in the United States, Italy and Spain gave samples during acute or convalescent COVID-19.

The CDR3 totals 11 residues. V was cut by 1 base and J by 10 bases, with 4 bases left in between. In the original processing: Reference gene primer amplification gave estimated nucleated cell counts. This table comes from immunoSEQ multiplex PCR, and its TCRdb copy is limited to in-frame clones, with some not included. V, J and clone size were drawn from that table, and D and trimming were deduced from the DNA. The repertoire holds 85,000 to 120,000 clones, with over 85% as singletons. The chain uses TRBV12-3 or TRBV12-4 and TRBJ1-4; no definite D call. This receptor was identified in a woman aged 50 to 60 with COVID-19, enrolled during active disease. The sample comprised peripheral blood. The CDR3 protein is CASSLGPKLFF. CDR3 DNA sequence: TGTGCCAGCAGTTTAGGGCCAAAACTGTTTTTT.